This TCR beta chain was documented in a study of blood T cell repertoires in COVID-19. Study-level background: Sources were T cells, B-cell-depleted T cells, or PBMCs; the material itself was cDNA or gDNA.

CDR3 length: 16 amino acids. In germline, CDR1 is SGDLS, CDR2 YYNGEE. The junction had 8 bases not matched to a gene; V was cut back by 4 bases and J by 5 bases. The assay was immunoSEQ multiplex PCR, and TCRdb's table has in-frame clones only and misses some. Counted here are some 240,000 clones, 75% to 90% occurring once; the ten biggest clones make up 6.5%. Sequencing input: peripheral blood. The receptor was derived from a man in his 60s who had recovered from COVID-19. The chain couples TRBV9 to TRBJ2-2; 10 bases fit TRBD2. CDR3 DNA: TGTGCCAGCAGCCTCGCCCTAGCGGGAGCGACCGGGGAGCTGTTTTTT. Translating gives CASSLALAGATGELFF.